The entry below gives a single TCR beta chain sequence along with its context. Methods used by the authors: Amplification of reference gene primers was used by the study to estimate nucleated cell counts. Method: immunoSEQ multiplex PCR; TCRdb's copy keeps in-frame clones and lacks some. V and J calls plus clone size are reproduced from that table; the DNA served to infer D and trimming. The top ten hold 2.4% of the sample, which has about 110,000 clones, approximately 85% seen once. These data come from a study of blood T cell repertoires in COVID-19. CDR1 and CDR2 (germline): SEHNR, FQNEAQ (reference sequence). The CDR3 extends over 15 amino acids. Losses at the gene ends were 4 bases for V and 4 bases for J; bases not matched to a gene: 5.

The rearrangement uses TRBV7-9 and TRBJ2-3; 10 nucleotides agree with TRBD1. The sample was peripheral blood. This TCR was sampled from a human donor in a cohort sampled during active COVID-19. The CDR3 here is CASSSGQGTADTQYF. The CDR3 nucleotides are TGTGCCAGCAGCTCGGGACAGGGGACGGCAGATACGCAGTATTTT. Using reference TRBV7-9 and TRBJ2-3 for the parts outside the CDR3, the full variable domain is DTGVSQNPRHKITKRGQNVTFRCDPISEHNRLYWYRQTLGQGPEFLTYFQNEAQLEKSRLLSDRFSAERPKGSFSTLEIQRTEQGDSAMYLCASSSGQGTADTQYFGPGTRLTVL.